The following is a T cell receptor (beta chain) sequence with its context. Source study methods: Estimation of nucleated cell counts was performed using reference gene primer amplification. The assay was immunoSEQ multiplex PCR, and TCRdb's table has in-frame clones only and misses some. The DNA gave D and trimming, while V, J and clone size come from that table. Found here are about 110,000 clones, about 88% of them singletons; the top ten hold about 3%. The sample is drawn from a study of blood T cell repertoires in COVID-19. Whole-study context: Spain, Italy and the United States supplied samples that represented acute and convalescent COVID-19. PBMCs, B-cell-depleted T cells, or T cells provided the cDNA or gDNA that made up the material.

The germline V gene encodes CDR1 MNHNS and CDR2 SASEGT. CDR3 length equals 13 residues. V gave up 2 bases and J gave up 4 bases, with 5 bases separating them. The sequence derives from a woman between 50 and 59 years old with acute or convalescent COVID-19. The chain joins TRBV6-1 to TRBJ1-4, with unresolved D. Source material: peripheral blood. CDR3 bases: TGTGCCAGCAGTGAACCTCTTAATGAAAAACTGTTTTTT. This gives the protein CASSEPLNEKLFF.